Below are 11 T cell receptor beta chains sequenced from a single sample in a study of shared clonotypes between healthy human individuals. This table comes from immunoSEQ multiplex PCR, and its TCRdb copy is limited to in-frame clones, with some not included. The sample carries over a million clones, about 77% recorded once. The specimen was memory CD4+ T cells sorted from blood. Subset described: CD45RA-negative fraction. These receptors all come from a man younger than 35 in good health.

This chain joins TRBV19 and TRBJ1-2; no definite D call. The V gene lost 6 bases and the J gene lost 2 bases, with 16 bases spanning the gap. Germline assignment: CDR1 LNHDA and CDR2 SQIVND (reference sequence). The CDR3 totals 15 residues. CDR3 bases: TGTGCCAGTAGCCTTACGAGGACGGAGAACTATGGCTACACCTTC. Translated: CASSLTRTENYGYTF.

In its sample, this clone was seen many times. This chain links TRBV28 with TRBJ2-1; D not certain. Per germline, CDR1 MDHEN and CDR2 SYDVKM. This CDR3 has 14 residues. The V gene lost 6 bases and the J gene lost 1 base, with 10 bases spanning the gap. The CDR3 spells CASRTYESYNEQFF. The CDR3 nucleotides are TGTGCCAGCAGAACTTATGAATCCTACAATGAGCAGTTCTTC.

The chain is built from TRBV25-1 and TRBJ2-7; tentative D call: TRBD1 (5 bases). The CDR3 covers 16 residues. CDR1 MGHDK and CDR2 SYGVNS come from the germline V gene. Trimming left V 7 bases short and J 5 bases short, with 24 bases between. The CDR3 reads CASTSTSTGMGHEQYF. As DNA, the CDR3 is TGTGCCAGCACCTCCACGAGTACGGGTATGGGGCACGAGCAGTACTTC.

The rearrangement uses TRBV6-5 and TRBJ2-3, with 10 bases matching TRBD1. The CDR3 contains 13 residues. The trim removed 10 bases at V and 6 bases at J, leaving 7 bases unmatched. Germline V CDR1 and CDR2: MNHEY, SVGAGI. The CDR3 is CAIRQGARDTQYF. The CDR3 DNA follows: TGTGCCATAAGACAGGGGGCTAGGGATACGCAGTATTTT.

The chain joins TRBV11-2 to TRBJ1-3; D may be TRBD1 (5 bases). Germline-derived CDR1 and CDR2 are SGHAT and FQNNGV. The CDR3 runs 15 residues. Between the trimmed V and J ends, which lost 1 base and 2 bases, there was a span of 9 bases. CDR3 in DNA: TGTGCCAGCAGCTTAGCCGGGGGGGCTGGAAACACCATATATTTT. Protein: CASSLAGGAGNTIYF.

The rearrangement links TRBV5-1 to TRBJ2-7; D possibly corresponds to TRBD2 (5 bases). The CDR3 runs 14 residues. With 0 bases removed from V and 2 bases from J, the gap between germline ends came to 9 bases. Germline V lookup: CDR1 SGHRS, CDR2 YFSETQ. The CDR3 reads CASSLESGPYEQYF. Here the CDR3 DNA reads TGCGCCAGCAGCTTGGAGAGCGGCCCCTACGAGCAGTACTTC.

The chain recombines TRBV18 with TRBJ2-6, with 11 nucleotides matching TRBD1. V gave up 2 bases and J gave up 3 bases; unmatched junction bases: 3. CDR1 and CDR2 (germline): KGHSH, LQKENI. The CDR3 is 17 amino acids. CDR3 sequence reads: CASSPGQGANGANVLTF. CDR3 nucleotide sequence: TGTGCCAGCTCACCAGGACAGGGGGCTAATGGGGCCAACGTCCTGACTTTC.

The chain recombines TRBV6-1 with TRBJ2-2; D not certain. V lost 5 bases and J 1 base, leaving 8 bases between the germline ends. The CDR3 covers 14 residues. Germline V gene lookup returns CDR1 MNHNS and CDR2 SASEGT. The CDR3, as DNA: TGTGCCAGCAGTTGGGGAATGAACACCGGGGAGCTGTTTTTT. The encoded protein is CASSWGMNTGELFF.

On this clone: Other DNA sequences in this sample translate to the same CDR3. J is TRBJ2-7 and V is TRBV7-2; no firm D call. CDR3 length equals 13 residues. The V end lost 3 bases, the J end lost 0 bases, and 6 bases lay between the germline ends. Germline V gene lookup returns CDR1 SGHTA and CDR2 FQGNSA. As DNA, the CDR3 is TGTGCCAGCAGCTTGCCAAGCTCCTACGAGCAGTACTTC. Amino acids: CASSLPSSYEQYF. The complete variable domain, with remaining parts taken from reference TRBV7-2 and TRBJ2-7, reads GAGVSQSPSNKVTEKGKDVELRCDPISGHTALYWYRQSLGQGLEFLIYFQGNSAPDKSGLPSDRFSAERTGGSVSTLTIQRTQQEDSAVYLCASSLPSSYEQYFGPGTRLTVT.

This clone was counted between two and nine times. Other DNA sequences in this sample translate to the same CDR3. The chain combines TRBV18 with TRBJ2-5; possible D gene TRBD1, 6 bases. The CDR3 is made up of 15 amino acids. Germline V gene data show CDR1 as KGHSH and CDR2 as LQKENI. Between the trimmed V and J ends, which lost 3 bases and 4 bases, there was a span of 15 bases. The CDR3 spells CASSPPGTGRETQYF. The DNA for the CDR3 is TGTGCCAGCTCACCGCCAGGTACAGGGAGAGAGACCCAGTACTTC.

The V call is TRBV28, the J call TRBJ2-7; no firm D call. V was pared by 8 bases and J by 0 bases, with 8 bases between. Germline CDR1 is MDHEN and CDR2 is SYDVKM. This CDR3 spans 12 amino acids. The CDR3: CASVRSSYEQYF. DNA of the CDR3: TGTGCCAGCGTCCGAAGCTCCTACGAGCAGTACTTC.